This T cell receptor (beta chain) was identified in a study of blood T cells in healthy people across ages. Across the whole study: With template switching, about one barcoded beta molecule was captured per two T cells.

Alongside a J-beta primer mix, a sample-barcoded 5' primer served in a second PCR lasting about 7 to 12 cycles. TCRdb fed the 5' RACE reads into MiXCR, producing one record per CDR3 protein. The sample yields some 1.6 million distinct CDR3 sequences, roughly a third seen once. The authors extracted at least 5 micrograms of total RNA per sample. Study observations and caveats: Diversity figures derived from one million T cells were judged to underestimate the true value.

Only a few counts were recorded for this clonotype. The antigen is undetermined. The CDR3 length is 15 residues. J gave up 7 bases and V 4 bases, and 10 bases lay outside the gene matches. Germline V CDR1 and CDR2: MGHRA, YSYEKL. The gene calls are TRBV4-1 and TRBJ2-7; 10 nucleotides align to TRBD2. What was sequenced was blood. The receptor comes from a woman aged 25 to 39 in good health. The CDR3 DNA is TGCGCCAGCAGCCGGATAGCGGGAGGAGCGGGGGAGCAGTACTTC. Translating gives CASSRIAGGAGEQYF.